A selection of T cell receptor beta chains follows, all from one sample in a study of Ad26.COV2.S vaccination and SARS-CoV-2 variants. Generated by immunoSEQ multiplex PCR, the TCRdb table keeps only in-frame clones and is missing some. The table records a few hundred thousand clones, about nine tenths of them present only once. The sequenced sample was peripheral blood, obtained in a trial of Ad26.COV2.S vaccine versus placebo. Receptor source: a person aged 18 to 65 who received the Ad26.COV2.S COVID-19 vaccine or a placebo. The CDR3 runs from the conserved cysteine through the conserved F or W. The D gene is left open where the match is weak. Clone size appears in some rows only: once, few, many, or a class for an expanded clone.

TRBD1,TRBV9,TRBJ1-4,NA,CASSQGGQGNEKLFF,TGTGCCAGCAGCCAGGGGGGACAGGGGAATGAAAAACTGTTTTTT
NA,TRBV7-2,TRBJ1-4,NA,CASSLAHALGELFF,TGTGCCAGCAGCTTAGCGCATGCCTTGGGGGAACTGTTTTTT
NA,TRBV4-3,TRBJ2-3,once,CASSSGRDAITDTQYF,TGCGCCAGCAGCTCGGGGCGGGACGCTATAACAGATACGCAGTATTTT
NA,TRBV12-3/TRBV12-4,TRBJ2-7,NA,CASSLLSEQYF,TGTGCCAGCAGTTTACTGAGCGAGCAGTACTTC
TRBD2,TRBV3-1/TRBV3-2,TRBJ2-1,NA,CASSHIAGPSYNEQFF,TGTGCCAGCAGCCATATAGCGGGGCCATCCTACAATGAGCAGTTCTTC
NA,TRBV19,TRBJ1-1,NA,CASRKPGDSQNTEAFF,TGTGCCAGTAGAAAACCCGGTGATTCTCAGAACACTGAAGCTTTCTTT
NA,TRBV2,TRBJ2-7,once,CASRGSSNSYEQYF,TGTGCCAGCAGGGGCAGCTCAAACTCCTACGAGCAGTACTTC
NA,TRBV5-6,TRBJ1-2,NA,CASSLRPGPTGYTF,TGTGCCAGCAGCTTGAGGCCGGGACCGACTGGCTACACCTTC
NA,TRBV5-1,TRBJ2-3,NA,CASSSLGLSTDTQYF,TGCGCCAGCAGCTCCCTTGGCCTCAGCACAGATACGCAGTATTTT
TRBD2,TRBV6-1,TRBJ2-1,NA,CASSETSGAYNEQFF,TGTGCCAGCAGTGAGACTAGCGGAGCCTACAATGAGCAGTTCTTC
NA,TRBV6-1,TRBJ2-4,NA,CASSESPQQYF,TGTGCCAGCAGTGAGAGTCCCCAACAGTACTTC
NA,TRBV3-1/TRBV3-2,TRBJ2-1,NA,CASSKGPQGGEQFF,TGTGCCAGCAGCAAGGGACCTCAAGGGGGTGAGCAGTTCTTC
NA,TRBV7-2,TRBJ1-1,NA,CASSYYSPRGNTEAFF,TGTGCCAGCAGTTATTATAGCCCCAGGGGGAACACTGAAGCTTTCTTT
NA,TRBV27,TRBJ1-2,once,CASSADSWHGYTF,TGTGCCAGCAGTGCTGACAGCTGGCATGGCTACACCTTC
TRBD1,TRBV7-2,TRBJ1-1,NA,CASSFDRGWTEAFF,TGTGCCAGCAGCTTTGACAGGGGTTGGACTGAAGCTTTCTTT
NA,TRBV29-1,TRBJ2-1,NA,CSGGRMVSDNEQFF,TGCAGCGGTGGTCGGATGGTGTCAGACAATGAGCAGTTCTTC
TRBD1,TRBV11-3,TRBJ2-3,NA,CASSLGRTGITDTQYF,TGTGCCAGCAGCTTAGGGCGGACAGGTATTACAGATACGCAGTATTTT
NA,TRBV4-3,TRBJ1-1,NA,CASSQRWGIGNTEAFF,TGCGCCAGCAGCCAAAGGTGGGGCATCGGGAACACTGAAGCTTTCTTT
TRBD1,TRBV18,TRBJ1-2,NA,CASSPRWDSPFITF,TGTGCCAGCTCACCCCGATGGGACAGCCCCTTTATCACCTTC
NA,TRBV27,TRBJ1-3,NA,CASRGLRQAGNTIYF,TGTGCCAGCAGGGGACTTAGACAGGCCGGAAACACCATATATTTT
NA,TRBV7-6,TRBJ2-3,NA,CASSSRPRGDTQYF,TGTGCCAGCAGCTCTCGACCTCGGGGAGATACGCAGTATTTT
TRBD2,TRBV29-1,TRBJ2-7,NA,CSVVESGGIYEQYF,TGCAGCGTTGTAGAAAGCGGGGGGATCTACGAGCAGTACTTC
TRBD1,TRBV4-3,TRBJ2-1,NA,CASSRADRVGEQFF,TGCGCCAGCAGCCGCGCGGACAGGGTCGGTGAGCAGTTCTTC
TRBD1,TRBV19,TRBJ2-7,NA,CASSEGASHAYEQYF,TGTGCCAGTAGTGAGGGGGCCAGCCATGCCTACGAGCAGTACTTC
NA,TRBV12-3/TRBV12-4,TRBJ2-7,once,CASKGFEQYF,TGTGCCAGCAAGGGTTTCGAGCAGTACTTC
TRBD1,TRBV18,TRBJ1-1,NA,CASSPPQGGGRDEAFF,TGTGCCAGCTCACCACCGCAGGGGGGGGGCAGAGATGAAGCTTTCTTT
TRBD1,TRBV19,TRBJ2-3,NA,CASSMDRVVDTQYF,TGTGCCAGTAGTATGGACAGGGTAGTAGATACGCAGTATTTT
NA,TRBV28,TRBJ1-5,NA,CASRSANQPQHF,TGTGCCAGCAGAAGTGCGAATCAGCCCCAGCATTTT
NA,TRBV6-1,TRBJ1-5,NA,CASKRVGNQPQHF,TGTGCCAGCAAAAGGGTCGGCAATCAGCCCCAGCATTTT
NA,TRBV29-1,TRBJ1-4,NA,CSIRDTNEKLFF,TGCAGCATCCGGGACACCAATGAAAAACTGTTTTTT
TRBD1,TRBV7-2,TRBJ2-1,NA,CASSWGGDRNNEQFF,TGTGCCAGCAGCTGGGGTGGGGACAGGAACAATGAGCAGTTCTTC
NA,TRBV5-8,TRBJ1-1,NA,CASSLARWTEEAFF,TGTGCCAGCAGCTTGGCCCGATGGACAGAAGAAGCTTTCTTT
TRBD1,TRBV7-2,TRBJ1-1,NA,CASSPRGRNTEAFF,TGTGCCAGCAGCCCCAGGGGGCGCAACACTGAAGCTTTCTTT
NA,TRBV6-5,TRBJ1-5,NA,CASSLTEGNQPQHF,TGTGCCAGCAGCCTGACAGAGGGGAATCAGCCCCAGCATTTT
TRBD1,TRBV6-5,TRBJ1-6,NA,CASRGTGDSPLHF,TGTGCCAGCAGGGGGACAGGCGATTCACCCCTCCACTTT
TRBD1,TRBV19,TRBJ1-6,NA,CATKRQPDRGRNSPLHF,TGTGCCACTAAAAGGCAACCGGACAGGGGGCGTAATTCACCCCTCCACTTT
NA,TRBV4-1,TRBJ2-1,NA,CASSPNDPQYEQFF,TGCGCCAGCAGCCCCAACGATCCCCAGTATGAGCAGTTCTTC
TRBD2,TRBV15,TRBJ2-5,many,CATSRYGGETQYF,TGTGCCACCAGCAGATACGGGGGGGAGACCCAGTACTTC
NA,TRBV7-9,TRBJ1-6,few,CATSINNSPLHF,TGTGCCACCTCGATAAACAATTCACCCCTCCACTTT
TRBD1,TRBV7-2,TRBJ1-4,NA,CASSSQGLRDEKLFF,TGTGCCAGCAGCTCACAGGGGTTGCGGGATGAAAAACTGTTTTTT